This is a list of T cell receptor beta chains from one sample in a study of shared clonotypes between healthy human individuals. The table came from immunoSEQ multiplex PCR; TCRdb's copy has only in-frame clones and leaves some out. Here the sample spans roughly 2.5 million clones, around 94% being singletons. The source material was naive CD4+ T cells sorted from blood. These receptors came from a man aged 18 to 35 in good health. Both conserved end residues are part of each CDR3. D genes are given only for firm matches. Expanded clones get a size class; other rows say once, few or many, or leave the size out.

V gene,CDR3 length,D gene,J gene,clone size,CDR3 DNA,CDR3 protein
TRBV5-1,15,.,TRBJ2-3,.,TGCGCCAGCAGCTTGGAAGGAGCTAGCACAGATACGCAGTATTTT,CASSLEGASTDTQYF
TRBV28,16,TRBD2,TRBJ2-1,.,TGTGCCAGCAGCCCCTCCTCTACTAGCGCGGGCAATGAGCAGTTCTTC,CASSPSSTSAGNEQFF
TRBV5-1,15,TRBD2,TRBJ2-3,.,TGCGCCAGCAGGCCGGGGGGGCCCTCGGGAGATACGCAGTATTTT,CASRPGGPSGDTQYF
TRBV5-5,15,.,TRBJ1-1,.,TGTGCCAGCAGCTTAGATGTCCGGGGGCCCACTGAAGCTTTCTTT,CASSLDVRGPTEAFF
TRBV10-1,15,.,TRBJ2-4,few,TGCGCCAGGCATATCAGGAGGAGGGCCAAAAACATTCAGTACTTC,CARHIRRRAKNIQYF
TRBV7-9,17,.,TRBJ2-5,.,TGTGCCAGCAGCTTCCCCGGAACGGGACACGCGTCAGAGACCCAGTACTTC,CASSFPGTGHASETQYF
TRBV5-1,15,.,TRBJ2-6,.,TGCGCCAGCAGCCTGGGAATCTCTGGGGCCAACGTCCTGACTTTC,CASSLGISGANVLTF
TRBV27,16,.,TRBJ1-5,.,TGTGCCAGCAGTGCGGCTCTGGGTCAGGTCAATCAGCCCCAGCATTTT,CASSAALGQVNQPQHF
TRBV4-1,15,.,TRBJ1-1,.,TGCGCCAGCAGCCACCCCGGGACACTGAACACTGAAGCTTTCTTT,CASSHPGTLNTEAFF
TRBV7-9,13,.,TRBJ2-5,.,TGTGCCAGCAGCCTAAGCGGGTCCGAGACCCAGTACTTC,CASSLSGSETQYF
TRBV5-1,13,TRBD1,TRBJ1-4,.,TGCGCCAGCAGCTACGGGGACAGGACGGAACTGTTTTTT,CASSYGDRTELFF
TRBV18,15,TRBD1,TRBJ1-6,.,TGTGCCAGCTCAGTCCAGGGGGTTGATAATTCACCCCTCCACTTT,CASSVQGVDNSPLHF
TRBV7-2,14,.,TRBJ2-7,.,TGTGCCAGCAGCTTAGAAACAGTCTCCTACGAGCAGTACTTC,CASSLETVSYEQYF
TRBV5-4,15,.,TRBJ1-3,.,TGTGCCAGCAGTTCAGGACAGAGCTCTGGAAACACCATATATTTT,CASSSGQSSGNTIYF
TRBV10-2,14,.,TRBJ2-5,.,TGCGCCAGCAGTGAGCTCGGGTATCGAGAGACCCAGTACTTC,CASSELGYRETQYF
TRBV21-1,15,.,TRBJ1-5,.,TGTGCCAGCAGCAAAGGGATCAGGGGCCATCAGCCCCAGCATTTT,CASSKGIRGHQPQHF
TRBV7-2,13,.,TRBJ1-2,once,TGTGCCAGCCAACCCGGGAGTAACTATGGCTACACCTTC,CASQPGSNYGYTF
TRBV10-2,13,TRBD2,TRBJ2-5,.,TGCGCCAGCAGTGGGGGGAGGGAGACGGCCCAGTACTTC,CASSGGRETAQYF
TRBV14,17,.,TRBJ2-1,.,TGTGCCAGCAGCCCGTCTTATGCCGGGACCTCCTACAATGAGCAGTTCTTC,CASSPSYAGTSYNEQFF
TRBV18,12,.,TRBJ2-1,once,TGTGCCAGCTCACCAGCCGGCAATGAGCAGTTCTTC,CASSPAGNEQFF
TRBV2,17,TRBD1,TRBJ2-2,.,TGTGCCAGCAGTGGGACAGGGGGGAACTCGAACACCGGGGAGCTGTTTTTT,CASSGTGGNSNTGELFF
TRBV11-2,13,.,TRBJ2-7,.,TGTGCCAGCAGCTTAGATCCCCCCTACGAGCAGTACTTC,CASSLDPPYEQYF
TRBV2,13,TRBD2,TRBJ2-5,once,TGTGCCAGCAGTGTAGCGGGACCAGAGACCCAGTACTTC,CASSVAGPETQYF
TRBV11-2,14,.,TRBJ2-3,.,TGTGCCAGCAGCCGAGGGGGTCCCACAGATACGCAGTATTTT,CASSRGGPTDTQYF
TRBV18,15,.,TRBJ2-1,once,TGTGCCAGCTCGGGGCGGGCGCAGGAAGGCAATGAGCAGTTCTTC,CASSGRAQEGNEQFF
TRBV10-2,15,TRBD2,TRBJ2-7,.,TGCGCCAGCAGATTGGGACTAGCGGGAGTAGACGAGCAGTACTTC,CASRLGLAGVDEQYF
TRBV6-1,14,.,TRBJ2-3,.,TGTGCCAGCAGTGAAGCTGGCAGCACAGATACGCAGTATTTT,CASSEAGSTDTQYF
TRBV6-6,15,.,TRBJ2-7,.,TGTGCCAGCAGGCGTCTGCCGGACGGAGAATACGAGCAGTACTTC,CASRRLPDGEYEQYF
TRBV19,16,TRBD1,TRBJ1-5,.,TGTGCCAGTAGTACAACCGGGACAGCCCTAAATCAGCCCCAGCATTTT,CASSTTGTALNQPQHF
TRBV6-1,14,TRBD2,TRBJ2-5,.,TGTGCCAGGTTAGAGCGGGGGGGACAAGAGACCCAGTACTTC,CARLERGGQETQYF
TRBV19,16,.,TRBJ2-3,.,TGTGCCAGTAGTAGGGGAGAGAGGTGGGGCACAGATACGCAGTATTTT,CASSRGERWGTDTQYF
TRBV10-3,12,TRBD1,TRBJ1-3,.,TGTGCCATGACAGGGTCTGGAAACACCATATATTTT,CAMTGSGNTIYF
TRBV27,15,.,TRBJ1-5,.,TGTGCCAGCAGTTTGGTGGGTCTTGGTCAAAATTTACTCCATTTT,CASSLVGLGQNLLHF
TRBV6-5,15,.,TRBJ1-3,.,TGTGCCAGCAGGGAGGACACAGGGTTTGGAAACACCATATATTTT,CASREDTGFGNTIYF
TRBV5-1,14,TRBD1,TRBJ1-1,.,TGCGCCAGCAGCAGGGGACAGGGGGGCACTGAAGCTTTCTTT,CASSRGQGGTEAFF
TRBV6-1,13,TRBD2,TRBJ2-7,.,TGTGCCAGCAGCCTACTAGCGGGCCTCGAGCAGTACTTC,CASSLLAGLEQYF
TRBV6-1,15,TRBD1,TRBJ2-2,.,TGTGCCAGCAGTCCCCAGGGACAGCCCACCGGGGAGCTGTTTTTT,CASSPQGQPTGELFF
TRBV2,14,TRBD2,TRBJ2-7,.,TGTGCCAGCAGTGGACTAGCGGGATCGGGCGAGCAGTACTTC,CASSGLAGSGEQYF
TRBV7-8,16,.,TRBJ1-5,.,TGTGCCAGCAGCCTCGGGACGGTGTGGGGCAATCAGCCCCAGCATTTT,CASSLGTVWGNQPQHF
TRBV2,16,TRBD2,TRBJ2-5,.,TGTGCCAGCAGTCCCACTAGCGGGGGGTCCTTCAATACCCAGTACTTC,CASSPTSGGSFNTQYF
TRBV27,13,.,TRBJ2-4,once,TGTGCCAGCAGAGGAACAGGGCAAAACATTCAGTACTTC,CASRGTGQNIQYF
TRBV28,16,.,TRBJ2-6,.,TGTGCCAGCAGTCTCACCCGGATTGCTGGGGCCAACGTCCTGACTTTC,CASSLTRIAGANVLTF
TRBV5-4,14,TRBD1,TRBJ2-1,.,TGTGCCAGCAGCTTGTCACAGGGGACCTATGAGCAGTTCTTC,CASSLSQGTYEQFF
TRBV28,13,.,TRBJ1-6,.,TGTGCCATCCAGAGAGACTATAATTCACCCCTCCACTTT,CAIQRDYNSPLHF
TRBV7-2,12,.,TRBJ1-2,.,TGTGCCAGCCGTGGGCAGTTTATGGGCTACACCTTC,CASRGQFMGYTF
TRBV6-5,14,TRBD2,TRBJ2-7,.,TGTGCCAGCAGTCGACTAGCGGGGGGCTACGAGCAGTACTTC,CASSRLAGGYEQYF
TRBV9,14,TRBD1,TRBJ1-2,.,TGTGCCAGCAGCCCACAGGGGTCCTACTATGGCTACACCTTC,CASSPQGSYYGYTF
TRBV19,15,.,TRBJ2-3,.,TGTGCCAGTAGTACCTCCAGGGGCGGTGGAGATACGCAGTATTTT,CASSTSRGGGDTQYF
TRBV15,16,.,TRBJ2-7,.,TGTGCCACCAGCAGAGTGGTACCTTCAGGGTCCTACGAGCAGTACTTC,CATSRVVPSGSYEQYF
TRBV18,13,.,TRBJ2-7,.,TGTGCCAGCTCATTGTCGCCCTCCTACGAGCAGTACTTC,CASSLSPSYEQYF
TRBV12-5,15,TRBD1,TRBJ2-1,.,TGTGCTAGTGGCCTGGACAGGAGCTCCTACAATGAGCAGTTCTTC,CASGLDRSSYNEQFF
TRBV18,14,.,TRBJ2-7,.,TGTGCCAGCTCACCACCTGGCGTGTCCTACGAGCAGTACTTC,CASSPPGVSYEQYF
TRBV7-8,20,.,TRBJ2-3,.,TGTGCCAGCAGCCCCCTATATCGCGGGGTATCGGGCGGACTTGAGTCTACGCAGTATTTT,CASSPLYRGVSGGLESTQYF
TRBV5-8,13,TRBD1,TRBJ1-5,.,TGTGCCAGCAGCTTAGACAGGGATCAGCCCCAGCATTTT,CASSLDRDQPQHF
TRBV2,13,.,TRBJ2-7,.,TGTGCCAGCCAGAGCGAGAATTTTTCCGAGCAGTACTTC,CASQSENFSEQYF
TRBV7-2,15,TRBD1,TRBJ2-7,.,TGTGCCAGCAGCCTTGGGACAGACCTTACCTACGAGCAGTACTTC,CASSLGTDLTYEQYF
TRBV5-1,18,TRBD1,TRBJ1-1,.,TGCGCCAGCAGCCTTGGGGGTGCGCAAACAGGGGAGAACACTGAAGCTTTCTTT,CASSLGGAQTGENTEAFF
TRBV10-3,16,.,TRBJ2-3,.,TGTGCCATCAGTGAGTTTCTGGGGGGCAGCACAGATACGCAGTATTTT,CAISEFLGGSTDTQYF
TRBV6-5,11,.,TRBJ2-1,.,TGTGCCAGCAGTTACTCAGATGAGCAGTTCTTC,CASSYSDEQFF
TRBV2,13,.,TRBJ2-5,.,TGTGCCAGCAGTGGTAGCCAGCAAGAGACCCAGTACTTC,CASSGSQQETQYF